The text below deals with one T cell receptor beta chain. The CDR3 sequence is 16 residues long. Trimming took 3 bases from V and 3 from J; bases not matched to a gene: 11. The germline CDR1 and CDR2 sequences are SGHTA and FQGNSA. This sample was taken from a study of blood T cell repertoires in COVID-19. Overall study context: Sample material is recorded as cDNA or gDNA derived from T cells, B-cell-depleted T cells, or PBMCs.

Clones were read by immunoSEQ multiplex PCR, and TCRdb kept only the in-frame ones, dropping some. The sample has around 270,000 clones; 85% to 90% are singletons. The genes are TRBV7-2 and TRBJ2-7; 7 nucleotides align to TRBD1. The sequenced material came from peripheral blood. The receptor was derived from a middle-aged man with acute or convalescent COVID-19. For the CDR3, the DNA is TGTGCCAGCAGCTTCCAAAGGGGACAGTCAAGCTACGAGCAGTACTTC. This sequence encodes CASSFQRGQSSYEQYF.